The T cell receptor beta chain described here comes from a study of patients and donors after allogeneic stem cell transplantation (dated by TCRdb to about 2020). The method behind the library was RT-PCR. Instrument on record: NextSeq 550. TCRdb's own reprocessing of the public reads used fastp at Q25 and MiXCR and kept productive beta chains. Merged by CDR3 protein, the rows form single entries marked with the most common genes and DNA. This sample has about 960,000 distinct CDR3 sequences in its table, and about 20% of those were observed once. About 6% of the sample lies in the top ten. About this clonotype itself: This receptor's antigen is unknown. No base quality information exists; no much larger clone differs at one position.

A distance of 11 bases separates the germline ends of V and J, which lose 1 base and 4 bases respectively. From the cysteine up to the phenylalanine, the CDR3 has a length of 14 residues. Of the read, only the CDR3 DNA is kept; its 42 bases are in frame from base 1. CDR1 and CDR2, looked up from the germline V gene (reference sequence), are LNHNV and YYDKDF. The sequenced sample was blood, either unsorted or a sorted T cell fraction (not recorded which). The chain was built from TRBV15 and TRBJ2-7, with the D segment possibly TRBD1 or TRBD2, each aligning over 6 bases. This receptor was identified in a human donor who was either an allogeneic HSCT recipient or a stem cell or donor lymphocyte infusion donor (not recorded which). It is not recorded whose cells these are; they may come from a transplant donor. CDR3 sequence: CATSRAGAIYEQYF. The DNA sequence follows: TGTGCCACCAGCAGAGCGGGGGCGATTTACGAGCAGTACTTC.